This T cell receptor beta chain stems from a study of T cells after yellow fever vaccination. Overall study context: Libraries from low-cell-number fractions were prepared with the SMART-Seq v4 Ultra Low Input RNA kit.

Study-level results: Post-booster repertoires again held most primary-vaccination clones (about 95% CD4, about 90% CD8).

There are a few counts of this clonotype. The target antigen is unknown. One entry per CDR3 protein, called by TCRdb with MiXCR from the 5' RACE reads. The data hold 450,000 to 650,000 distinct CDR3 sequences, with 13% observed a single time. Looked up from germline, CDR1 is SGDLS and CDR2 is YYNGEE. The CDR3 is made up of 14 amino acids. The V and J ends lost 0 bases and 5 bases respectively, with 10 bases between them. The specimen comprised PBMCs, sampled on the day of the yellow fever booster vaccination. The chain carries TRBV9 and TRBJ2-3; D is possibly TRBD2 (5 bases). This TCR came from a man between 25 and 39 years old who received the YFV17D yellow fever vaccine. The CDR3 region is CASSVATGKDTQYF. CDR3 nucleotide sequence: TGTGCCAGCAGCGTAGCCACGGGGAAAGATACGCAGTATTTT.